These 20 T cell receptor beta chains originate from one sample sequenced in a study of metastatic and nonmetastatic thyroid tumors. The entire patient cohort was treatment-naive prior to thyroid surgery. TCRdb re-called the PCR reads with MiXCR. The sample has roughly 8,000 clones, more than 20% seen once. Sequenced: tumor tissue. The receptor set was obtained from a female donor with papillary thyroid cancer or a benign thyroid nodule (not recorded which). Some clones in this sample may be carry-over from other donors' samples.

This clone is classed as medium-sized. J is TRBJ2-7 and V is TRBV12-3 or TRBV12-4, with 7 bases identical to TRBD2. The CDR3 has 14 residues. With V trimmed by 3 bases and J by 4 bases, 6 bases remained unmatched. This CDR3 is CASSFGYGGYEQYF. The CDR3 bases are TGTGCCAGCAGTTTTGGCTACGGGGGGTACGAGCAGTACTTC.

Sample share makes this clone medium-sized. The chain combines TRBV10-3 with TRBJ2-7; 7 bases line up with TRBD2. V was pared by 8 bases and J by 5 bases, with 15 bases of the junction left unmatched. Germline CDR1 is ENHRY and CDR2 is SYGVKD. This CDR3 has 15 residues. This CDR3 is CAIRGVPDGGNEQYF. In DNA, the CDR3 is TGTGCCATCCGGGGGGTTCCTGACGGCGGCAACGAGCAGTACTTC.

The V call is TRBV29-1, the J call TRBJ1-2; D is perhaps TRBD1 (5 bases). The CDR3 is made up of 14 amino acids. V was pared by 4 bases and J by 0 bases, with 12 bases between. CDR1 and CDR2 from the germline V gene are SQVTM and ANQGSEA. The CDR3 protein is CSVAEGTPNYGYTF. In DNA, the CDR3 is TGCAGCGTTGCTGAGGGGACTCCTAACTATGGCTACACCTTC.

This clone was picked up many times. One base away lies a much larger clone, so this may be a sequencing read error. The chain recombines TRBV7-6 with TRBJ2-2, with D possibly matching TRBD1 (5 bases). Germline values: CDR1 SGHVS, CDR2 FNYEAQ. The V gene lost 4 bases and the J gene lost 0 bases, with 15 bases spanning the gap. The CDR3 totals 17 residues. CDR3 DNA: TGTGCCAGCAGCTCAACCCAACAGGTCCCGAACACCGGGGAGCTGTTTTTT. This translates into CASSSTQQVPNTGELFF.

This clone was seen more than once but under ten times. The V and J genes are TRBV10-3 and TRBJ1-6, with D possibly matching TRBD1 (5 bases). The CDR3 covers 17 residues. Germline CDR1 and CDR2: ENHRY and SYGVKD. V lost 0 bases to trimming and J lost 7 bases, with 16 bases between them. The CDR3 protein is CAISESNLGRRNSPLHF. The CDR3, as DNA: TGTGCCATCAGTGAGTCCAACCTGGGACGGAGAAATTCACCCCTCCACTTT.

This clone was recorded a few times. This chain links TRBV12-3 or TRBV12-4 with TRBJ1-1, with a tentative D call TRBD1 (5 bases). Trimming removed 4 bases at V and 10 bases at J, with 13 bases between. The CDR3 is 12 amino acids. CDR3 coding DNA: TGTGCCAGCAGTTCCGTCCGGGGACGAGCTTTCTTT. Translation gives CASSSVRGRAFF.

This clone was observed many times. The V and J genes are TRBV11-3 and TRBJ2-2, with a weak D call TRBD2 (6 bases). From germline, CDR1 is SGHNT and CDR2 YENEEA. The CDR3 has 15 residues. V was trimmed by 8 bases and J by 1 base, leaving 14 bases between them. CDR3 sequence (DNA): TGTGCCAGCGCTTCTGCAGCGGGGAACACCGGGGAGCTGTTTTTT. Residues: CASASAAGNTGELFF.

By share, this clone ranks as medium-sized. The sample holds other DNA sequences that translate to the same CDR3. The chain couples TRBV27 to TRBJ2-1; D is possibly TRBD2 (7 bases). Between the trimmed V and J ends, which lost 3 bases and 8 bases, there was a span of 14 bases. Germline V gene sequence: CDR1 MNHEY, CDR2 SMNVEV (reference sequence). This CDR3 is built from 14 residues. The CDR3 sequence: CASSLLRGAHEQFF. CDR3 bases: TGTGCCAGCAGTTTGCTTCGGGGGGCCCATGAGCAGTTCTTC.

This clone is medium-sized (0.01 to 0.1%). The gene calls are TRBV19 and TRBJ1-2; tentatively, D is TRBD1 (6 bases). Per germline, CDR1 LNHDA and CDR2 SQIVND (reference sequence). This CDR3 has 14 amino acids. The V and J ends lost 9 bases and 6 bases respectively, with 20 bases between them. CDR3: CASRPGQGRDGYTF. The CDR3 nucleotides read TGTGCCAGCAGACCGGGACAAGGGAGGGATGGCTACACCTTC.

This clone was seen a few times. The rearrangement uses TRBV27 and TRBJ1-2; tentative D call: TRBD1 (5 bases). The length of the CDR3 is 15 residues. Germline lookup yields CDR1 MNHEY and CDR2 SMNVEV (reference sequence). The V end lost 4 bases, the J end lost 0 bases, and 12 bases lay between the germline ends. The DNA of the CDR3 is TGTGCCAGCAGTTCAAGGGGCCTGGCTAACTATGGCTACACCTTC. Residues: CASSSRGLANYGYTF.

This clone is labeled as medium-sized (0.01 to 0.1%). V usage is TRBV7-9 and J usage is TRBJ2-7, with 8 bases lining up with TRBD2. The CDR3 spans 14 residues. V was clipped by 8 bases and J by 1 base; unmatched bases: 7. CDR1 is SEHNR and CDR2 is FQNEAQ in the germline V gene (reference sequence). The CDR3 coding sequence is TGTGCCAGCGTGGGAGCGGGAGAATCCTACGAGCAGTACTTC. Encoded protein: CASVGAGESYEQYF.

This clone has a count of ten or more. DNA of the CDR3: TGTGCCAGCAGCCCCACTAGCGGGAGTTCCTATGAGCAGTTCTTC. Its translation is CASSPTSGSSYEQFF. J is TRBJ2-1 and V is TRBV3-1; 11 bases line up with TRBD2. V lost 4 bases, J lost 8 bases, and 7 bases stayed unmatched. This CDR3 is 15 amino acids long. From germline, CDR1 is LGHDT and CDR2 YNNKEL (reference sequence).

This clone was seen ten or more times. The gene calls are TRBV9 and TRBJ2-3, with TRBD1 matching 7 bases. The J segment lost 10 bases and the V segment lost 4 bases, leaving 3 bases of the junction unmatched. The CDR3 extends over 11 amino acids. Looked up from germline, CDR1 is SGDLS and CDR2 is YYNGEE. The CDR3 is CASSTTGPQYF. In DNA form, the CDR3 reads TGTGCCAGCAGCACGACAGGGCCGCAGTATTTT.

The DNA of the CDR3 is TGTGCCAGCAGTGGAGGGGGCGGCACAGATACGCAGTATTTT. Translating gives CASSGGGGTDTQYF. The chain couples TRBV6-1 to TRBJ2-3; 7 positions agree with TRBD1. Germline CDR1 reads MNHNS; CDR2 reads SASEGT. V was pared by 4 bases and J by 1 base, with 2 bases of the junction left unmatched. The CDR3 length is 14 residues.

This clone rates as medium-sized (0.01 to 0.1%). This chain joins TRBV12-3 or TRBV12-4 and TRBJ1-5, with a tentative D call TRBD1 (6 bases). V lost 10 bases to trimming and J lost 6 bases, with 19 bases between them. CDR3 length equals 14 residues. The CDR3 coding sequence is TGTGCCACCCAAGGGGGGGGATTGAGTCAGCCCCAGCATTTT. Translation gives CATQGGGLSQPQHF.

In its sample, this clone is medium-sized. The V and J genes are TRBV6-5 and TRBJ1-5; D gene uncertain. The CDR3 runs 13 residues. Germline assignment: CDR1 MNHEY and CDR2 SVGAGI. Trimming removed 2 bases from V and 5 bases from J, with 7 bases in between. For the CDR3, the DNA is TGTGCCAGCAGTTACGGTCCGGATCAGCCCCAGCATTTT. Encoded protein: CASSYGPDQPQHF.

V gene TRBV7-9 combines with J gene TRBJ1-6, with a tentative D call TRBD1 (5 bases). Per the germline V gene, CDR1 is SEHNR and CDR2 is FQNEAQ (reference sequence). Trimming shortened V by 1 base and J by 10 bases, and 11 bases separated the two germline ends. CDR3 length: 14 residues. The DNA for the CDR3 is TGTGCCAGCAGCTTAGGGGGGTTTGGATCACCCCTCCACTTT. Its protein is CASSLGGFGSPLHF.

This clone was observed a single time. The DNA for the CDR3 is TGCAGTGCTAGAGATGGTTTCGGGGGCACCTACGAGCAGTACTTC. Its protein is CSARDGFGGTYEQYF. The chain has TRBV20-1 and TRBJ2-7; D might be TRBD1 or TRBD2, each matching 6 bases. Germline V lookup: CDR1 DFQATT, CDR2 SNEGSKA (reference sequence). This CDR3 contains 15 residues. Deletions cut 0 bases from V and 2 bases from J, with 14 bases between.

This clone was seen a few times. The chain joins TRBV27 to TRBJ2-5, with 11 nucleotides matching TRBD2. The CDR3 is made up of 18 amino acids. J gave up 0 bases and V 5 bases, and 11 bases lay outside the gene matches. In germline, CDR1 is MNHEY, CDR2 SMNVEV (reference sequence). In DNA, the CDR3 is TGTGCCAGCAGTCCCGGGACTAGCGGAGCCCATTACCAAGAGACCCAGTACTTC. Its protein is CASSPGTSGAHYQETQYF.

On this clone itself: This CDR3 is missing its conserved last phenylalanine or tryptophan, likely due to a read error. The genes are TRBV4-1 and TRBJ1-6, with a possible D match to TRBD1 (5 bases). V was trimmed by 4 bases and J by 4 bases, leaving 11 bases between them. Germline CDR1 MGHRA, CDR2 YSYEKL. The CDR3 extends over 15 amino acids. CDR3 nucleotides: TGCGCCAGCAGCCCAGGGACGGCTTATAATTCACCCCTCCACCTT. Residues: CASSPGTAYNSPLHL.